This TCR beta chain was documented in a study of T cell responses to AZD1222 COVID-19 vaccine. Trimming cost V 6 bases and J 1 base, with 15 bases left between them. The CDR3 is 15 residues long. Germline CDR1 is LNHDA and CDR2 is SQIVND (reference sequence). Here immunoSEQ multiplex PCR was the method, and the copy in TCRdb shows in-frame clones only, minus some. The sample lists about 4,600 clones, approximately 91% occurring once. The chain has TRBV19 and TRBJ1-1; possibly TRBD1 for D (5 bases). Sequences were derived from peripheral blood, sampled 28 days after the second AZD1222 dose. The sequence was obtained from an adult who received the AZD1222 COVID-19 vaccine. The DNA for the CDR3 is TGTGCCAGTAGGGGACCTCAGGCGACGAACACTGAAGCTTTCTTT. Its protein is CASRGPQATNTEAFF.